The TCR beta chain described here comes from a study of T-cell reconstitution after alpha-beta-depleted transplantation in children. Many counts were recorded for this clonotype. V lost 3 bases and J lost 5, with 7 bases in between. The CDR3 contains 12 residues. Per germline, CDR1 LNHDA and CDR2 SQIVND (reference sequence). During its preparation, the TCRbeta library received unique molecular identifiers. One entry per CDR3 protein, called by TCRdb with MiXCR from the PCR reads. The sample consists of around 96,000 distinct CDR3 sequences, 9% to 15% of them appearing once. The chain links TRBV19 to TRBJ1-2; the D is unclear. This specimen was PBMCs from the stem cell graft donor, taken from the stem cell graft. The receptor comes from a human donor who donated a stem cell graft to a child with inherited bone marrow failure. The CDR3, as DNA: TGTGCCAGTAGTATCAGTGGGTATGGCTACACCTTC. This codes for CASSISGYGYTF.